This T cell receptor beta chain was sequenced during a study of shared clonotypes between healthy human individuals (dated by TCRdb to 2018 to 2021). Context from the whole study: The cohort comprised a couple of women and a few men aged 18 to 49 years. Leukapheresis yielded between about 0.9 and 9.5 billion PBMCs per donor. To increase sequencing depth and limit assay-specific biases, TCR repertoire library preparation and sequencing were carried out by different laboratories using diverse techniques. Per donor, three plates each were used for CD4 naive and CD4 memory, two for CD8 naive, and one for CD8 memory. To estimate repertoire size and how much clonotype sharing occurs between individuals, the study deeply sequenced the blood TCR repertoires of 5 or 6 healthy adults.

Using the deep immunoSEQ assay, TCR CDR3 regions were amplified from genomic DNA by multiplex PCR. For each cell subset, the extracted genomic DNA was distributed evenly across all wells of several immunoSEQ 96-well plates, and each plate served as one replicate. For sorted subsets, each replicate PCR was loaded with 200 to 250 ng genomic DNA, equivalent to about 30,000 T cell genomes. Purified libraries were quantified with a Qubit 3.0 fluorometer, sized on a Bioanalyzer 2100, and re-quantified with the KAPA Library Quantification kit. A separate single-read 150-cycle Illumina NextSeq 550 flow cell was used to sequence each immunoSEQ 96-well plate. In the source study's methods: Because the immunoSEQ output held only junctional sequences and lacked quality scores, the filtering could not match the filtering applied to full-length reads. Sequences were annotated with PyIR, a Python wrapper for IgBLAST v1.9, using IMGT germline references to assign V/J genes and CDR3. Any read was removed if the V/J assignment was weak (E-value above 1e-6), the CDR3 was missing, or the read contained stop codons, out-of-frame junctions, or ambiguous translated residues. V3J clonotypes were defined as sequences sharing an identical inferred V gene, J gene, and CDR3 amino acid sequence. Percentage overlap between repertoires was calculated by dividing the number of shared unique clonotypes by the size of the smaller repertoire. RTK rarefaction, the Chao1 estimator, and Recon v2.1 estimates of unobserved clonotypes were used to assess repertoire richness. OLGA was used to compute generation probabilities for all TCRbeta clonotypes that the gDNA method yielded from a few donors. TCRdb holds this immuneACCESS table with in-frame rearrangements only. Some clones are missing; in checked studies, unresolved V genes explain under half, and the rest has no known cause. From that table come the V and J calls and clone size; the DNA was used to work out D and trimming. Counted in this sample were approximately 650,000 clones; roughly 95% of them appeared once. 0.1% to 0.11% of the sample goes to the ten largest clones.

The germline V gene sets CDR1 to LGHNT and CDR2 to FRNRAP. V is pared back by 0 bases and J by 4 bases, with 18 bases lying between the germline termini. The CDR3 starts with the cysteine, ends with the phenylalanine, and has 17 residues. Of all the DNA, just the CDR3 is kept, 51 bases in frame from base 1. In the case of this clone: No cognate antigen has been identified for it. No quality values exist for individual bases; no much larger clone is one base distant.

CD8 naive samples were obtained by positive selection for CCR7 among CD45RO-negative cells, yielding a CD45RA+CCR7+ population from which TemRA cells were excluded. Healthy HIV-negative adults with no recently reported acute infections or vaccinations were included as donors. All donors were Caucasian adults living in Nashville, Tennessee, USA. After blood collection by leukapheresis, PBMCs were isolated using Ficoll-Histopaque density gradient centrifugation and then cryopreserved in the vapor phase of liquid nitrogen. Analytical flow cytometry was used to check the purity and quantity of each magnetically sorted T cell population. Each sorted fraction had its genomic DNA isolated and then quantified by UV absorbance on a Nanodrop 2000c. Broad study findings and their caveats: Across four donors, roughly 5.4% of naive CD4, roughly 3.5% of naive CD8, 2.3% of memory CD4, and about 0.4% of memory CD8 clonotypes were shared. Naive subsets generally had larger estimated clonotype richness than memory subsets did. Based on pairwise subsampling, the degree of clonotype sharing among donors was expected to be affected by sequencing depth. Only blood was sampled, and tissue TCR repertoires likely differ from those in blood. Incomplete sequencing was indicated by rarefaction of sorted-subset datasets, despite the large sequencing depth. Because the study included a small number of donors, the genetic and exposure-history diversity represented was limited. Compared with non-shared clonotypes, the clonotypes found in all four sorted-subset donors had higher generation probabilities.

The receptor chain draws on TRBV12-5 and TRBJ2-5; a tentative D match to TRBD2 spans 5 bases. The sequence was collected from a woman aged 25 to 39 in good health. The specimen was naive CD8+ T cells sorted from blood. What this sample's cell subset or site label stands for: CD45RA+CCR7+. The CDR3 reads CASGLVAEWSNRETQYF. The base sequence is TGTGCTAGTGGTTTGGTAGCGGAATGGTCAAACAGAGAGACCCAGTACTTC. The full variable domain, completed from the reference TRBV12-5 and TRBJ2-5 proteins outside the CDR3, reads DARVTQTPRHKVTEMGQEVTMRCQPILGHNTVFWYRQTMMQGLELLAYFRNRAPLDDSGMPKDRFSAEMPDATLATLKIQPSEPRDSAVYFCASGLVAEWSNRETQYFGPGTRLLVL.